This TCR beta chain was captured by sequencing in a study of control samples from healthy donors and cancer patients. Here immunoSEQ multiplex PCR was the method, and the copy in TCRdb shows in-frame clones only, minus some. The sample includes 150,000 or so clones, about 93% of them seen just once. The source is a woman aged 60-75 years in good health. Sequenced input: blood.

The CDR3 loop is CASSFGGNQPQHF. For the CDR3, the DNA is TGTGCCAGCAGCTTTGGAGGCAATCAGCCCCAGCATTTT. The rearrangement joins TRBV7-9 to TRBJ1-5; D is unresolved. V dropped 3 bases and J dropped 2 bases, with 5 bases sitting between them. The germline CDR1 and CDR2 sequences are SEHNR and FQNEAQ (reference sequence). This CDR3 comprises 13 residues.